The source of this TCR beta chain is a study of identical twins. Study-wide points: The authors noted that invariant MAIT and iNKT cells could partly confound zero-insertion analyses. Cross-sectional statistics underpinned the conclusions; the same donors were not followed.

TCRdb called the 5' RACE reads again in MiXCR, with one record for every CDR3 protein. The data contain around 220,000 distinct CDR3 sequences, under 12% of them singletons. Donors uniformly comprised healthy Caucasians. This clonotype was seen more than once but under ten times. Its antigen is unidentified. The CDR3 is made up of 15 amino acids. V lost 6 bases, J lost 1 base, and 4 bases stayed unmatched. Germline V gene sequence: CDR1 KGHDR, CDR2 SFDVKD. The source is a man in his fifties in good health. The genes are TRBV24-1 and TRBJ2-4; 8 nucleotides agree with TRBD2. The sequenced sample consisted of memory T cells sorted from blood. Here the CDR3 reads CATSSGGPAKNIQYF. CDR3 DNA: TGTGCCACCAGTTCGGGAGGGCCTGCCAAAAACATTCAGTACTTC.